The 29 T cell receptor beta chains given below trace back to one sample, sequenced in a study of monozygotic twins with inflammatory bowel disease. Following a re-call of the 5' RACE reads, TCRdb has one entry per CDR3 protein and lacks DNA. The sample totals some 200,000 distinct CDR3 sequences. The sample taken for sequencing was blood. Receptors were obtained from a human donor with ulcerative colitis or Crohn's disease, or a healthy co-twin of an affected twin (not recorded which).

The chain combines TRBV5-1 with TRBJ2-3; TCRdb's assignment of TRBD1 cannot be checked, as there is no DNA. The CDR3 runs 16 residues. Germline V gene sequence: CDR1 SGHRS, CDR2 YFSETQ. The CDR3 is CASSLPSGGDTDTQYF. Looking up the rest from reference TRBV5-1 and TRBJ2-3 gives the full variable domain: KAGVTQTPRYLIKTRGQQVTLSCSPISGHRSVSWYQQTPGQGLQFLFEYFSETQRNKGNFPGRFSGRQFSNSRSEMNVSTLELGDSALYLCASSLPSGGDTDTQYFGPGTRLTVL.

V and J are TRBV6-1 and TRBJ1-2. This CDR3 is built from 12 residues. The germline V gene encodes CDR1 MNHNS and CDR2 SASEGT. The CDR3 loop is CASSEEGYGYTF.

The chain combines TRBV27 with TRBJ1-1. The CDR3 runs 15 residues. The V gene's germline CDR1 is MNHEY and CDR2 SMNVEV (reference sequence). The CDR3 is CASSPYLLGNTEAFF.

This chain links TRBV20-1 with TRBJ2-3; the TRBD1 assignment by TCRdb is unverifiable without DNA. The CDR3 sequence is 15 residues long. Germline V gene data show CDR1 as DFQATT and CDR2 as SNEGSKA (reference sequence). The CDR3 sequence is CSANPGSGDTDTQYF.

V gene TRBV29-1 combines with J gene TRBJ1-2; TCRdb's assignment of TRBD1 cannot be checked, as there is no DNA. CDR3 length: 12 residues. From germline, CDR1 is SQVTM and CDR2 ANQGSEA. The CDR3: CSVRQGDYGYTF.

The chain combines TRBV5-1 with TRBJ1-2; TCRdb lists TRBD1, though no DNA is available to test this call. CDR1 is SGHRS and CDR2 is YFSETQ in the germline V gene. The CDR3 spans 16 residues. This CDR3 is CASSWGSGGSGYGYTF. The variable domain in full, with the rest retrieved from reference TRBV5-1 and TRBJ1-2, is KAGVTQTPRYLIKTRGQQVTLSCSPISGHRSVSWYQQTPGQGLQFLFEYFSETQRNKGNFPGRFSGRQFSNSRSEMNVSTLELGDSALYLCASSWGSGGSGYGYTFGSGTRLTVV.

The chain joins TRBV10-3 to TRBJ1-2; TCRdb designates TRBD1, a call that cannot be tested without DNA. Germline V CDR1 and CDR2: ENHRY, SYGVKD. The CDR3 contains 14 residues. Here the CDR3 reads CAISTGEVNYGYTF.

The chain is built from TRBV18 and TRBJ1-2. The CDR3 consists of 13 residues. Germline V gene lookup returns CDR1 KGHSH and CDR2 LQKENI. This chain's CDR3 is CASSPSANYGYTF.

The chain couples TRBV6-1 to TRBJ2-1; the D call from TCRdb, TRBD2, cannot be confirmed without DNA. CDR1 MNHNS and CDR2 SASEGT come from the germline V gene. The length of the CDR3 is 14 residues. CDR3: CASSPQTASDEQFF.

The V call is TRBV10-3, the J call TRBJ2-6; TCRdb selects TRBD1, and the lack of DNA leaves this call unchecked. The CDR3 covers 13 residues. The germline V gene encodes CDR1 ENHRY and CDR2 SYGVKD. This chain's CDR3 is CAAALSGANVLTF.

The V gene is TRBV5-1, the J gene TRBJ1-1; TCRdb reports TRBD1, a call that lacks DNA to check it against. Germline lookup yields CDR1 SGHRS and CDR2 YFSETQ. The CDR3 is 18 amino acids. CDR3 loop: CASSLKGGGNGMNTEAFF.

This chain links TRBV7-8 with TRBJ2-7; TCRdb's D call, TRBD1, is unchecked because there is no DNA. The CDR3 is 17 residues long. Germline V lookup: CDR1 SGHVS, CDR2 FQNEAQ. CDR3 residues: CASSLFYGDSGSYEQYF.

This chain connects TRBV4-1 to TRBJ2-2; as DNA is missing, the TRBD1 call by TCRdb cannot be tested. From germline, CDR1 is MGHRA and CDR2 YSYEKL. The CDR3 runs to 15 residues. This chain's CDR3 is CASSQARGGLEELFF.

The chain recombines TRBV20-1 with TRBJ2-7; TCRdb designates TRBD1, a call that cannot be tested without DNA. This CDR3 comprises 17 residues. Germline assignment: CDR1 DFQATT and CDR2 SNEGSKA (reference sequence). The CDR3 loop is CSANMRLGTGASYEQYF.

The V and J genes are TRBV3-1 and TRBJ2-2; checking the TCRdb D call of TRBD1 is not possible without DNA. Germline V gives CDR1 LGHDT, CDR2 YNNKEL (reference sequence). The CDR3 runs 15 residues. The CDR3 loop is CASSQDIRASGELFF.

V gene TRBV20-1 combines with J gene TRBJ2-3; TCRdb's D call of TRBD1 is untestable without DNA. CDR1 DFQATT and CDR2 SNEGSKA come from the germline V gene (reference sequence). CDR3 length equals 14 residues. The CDR3 loop is CSARTGFGTDTQYF.

CDR3 residues: CASTEGQPPNSPLHF. The V call is TRBV2, the J call TRBJ1-6; TCRdb's D call, TRBD1, is unchecked because there is no DNA. The germline CDR1 and CDR2 sequences are SNHLY and FYNNEI. CDR3 size: 15 residues.

The rearrangement links TRBV19 to TRBJ2-4; TCRdb lists TRBD1, though no DNA is available to test this call. Germline values: CDR1 LNHDA, CDR2 SQIVND (reference sequence). The CDR3 has 17 amino acids. CDR3 region: CASTIRGGQLSKNIQYF.

The chain recombines TRBV2 with TRBJ2-5; TCRdb indicates TRBD1, and absent DNA this call remains unverified. The CDR3 has 16 amino acids. Germline CDR1 reads SNHLY; CDR2 reads FYNNEI. The chain's CDR3 is CASSGLLGAGQETQYF.

The V call is TRBV5-1, the J call TRBJ2-1; TCRdb returns TRBD2, unconfirmable since there is no DNA. Germline-derived CDR1 and CDR2 are SGHRS and YFSETQ. The length of the CDR3 is 17 residues. CDR3 residues: CASSFLAGESSYNEQFF.

The chain uses TRBV11-1 and TRBJ1-2. The CDR3 covers 15 residues. Per germline, CDR1 SGHAT and CDR2 FQDESV (reference sequence). CDR3 residues: CASSLGGTGTKGYTF.

This sequence joins TRBV7-2 and TRBJ1-1; TCRdb indicates TRBD1, and absent DNA this call remains unverified. There are 13 residues in the CDR3. Germline CDR1 SGHTA, CDR2 FQGNSA. The chain's CDR3 is CAAQGGGVTEAFF.

The rearrangement joins TRBV27 to TRBJ2-1; the TRBD1 assignment by TCRdb is unverifiable without DNA. CDR3 length: 18 residues. CDR1 is MNHEY and CDR2 is SMNVEV in the germline V gene (reference sequence). The CDR3: CASSLFSSPGETYNEQFF.

The chain employs TRBV5-1 and TRBJ1-3; TCRdb indicates TRBD1, and absent DNA this call remains unverified. This CDR3 has 14 residues. Germline V gene lookup returns CDR1 SGHRS and CDR2 YFSETQ. The CDR3 region is CASSPTGQDNTIYF.

J is TRBJ1-1 and V is TRBV5-6; there is no DNA to check the TCRdb D call of TRBD1. Germline V gives CDR1 SGHDT, CDR2 YYEEEE. The CDR3 spans 15 residues. This CDR3 reads CASSFGTGVNTEAFF.

The genes are TRBV10-3 and TRBJ2-1; lacking DNA, the TRBD1 call made by TCRdb goes unchecked. This CDR3 has 12 amino acids. The germline V gene encodes CDR1 ENHRY and CDR2 SYGVKD. CDR3: CAIRTGENEQFF.

This chain uses TRBV20-1 with TRBJ2-2; the TCRdb call, TRBD2, lacks DNA for checking. The germline gives CDR1 DFQATT, CDR2 SNEGSKA (reference sequence). This CDR3 comprises 16 residues. The CDR3 here is CSARAFGGGATGELFF.

The J gene is TRBJ1-2, the V gene TRBV4-1. Looked up from germline, CDR1 is MGHRA and CDR2 is YSYEKL. CDR3 length equals 15 residues. The CDR3 protein is CASSGQVVGSYGYTF.

V usage is TRBV20-1 and J usage is TRBJ1-5. The CDR3 length is 15 residues. Per germline, CDR1 DFQATT and CDR2 SNEGSKA (reference sequence). This chain's CDR3 is CSARMGSGLNQPQHF.